This T cell receptor beta chain was sequenced in a study of blood T cells in healthy people across ages. Overall study results and limits: CMV status of donors was not determined, possibly confounding expanded clonotype changes. TCR beta diversity was tightly associated with the proportion of naive T cells.

The CDR3 is 16 amino acids. The germline CDR1 and CDR2 sequences are LNHNV and YYDKDF (reference sequence). V shed 3 bases and J 6 bases; nucleotides not matched to a gene: 10. The second PCR ran about 6 to 11 cycles with a sample-barcoded 5' primer and J-beta primers. MiXCR was run by TCRdb on the 5' RACE reads, yielding one entry per CDR3 protein. The table shows hundreds of thousands of distinct CDR3 sequences, with roughly 21% occurring only once. Total RNA, at least 5.5 micrograms per sample, came from PBMCs. This clonotype came up a few times. What it recognizes is unknown. This TCR derives from a man in his 70s in good health. Sequencing used blood. This chain uses TRBV15 with TRBJ2-4; 8 bases match TRBD2. The CDR3 spells CATSRPATSASNIQYF. The CDR3 DNA is TGTGCCACCAGCAGGCCCGCGACTAGCGCCTCAAACATTCAGTACTTC.